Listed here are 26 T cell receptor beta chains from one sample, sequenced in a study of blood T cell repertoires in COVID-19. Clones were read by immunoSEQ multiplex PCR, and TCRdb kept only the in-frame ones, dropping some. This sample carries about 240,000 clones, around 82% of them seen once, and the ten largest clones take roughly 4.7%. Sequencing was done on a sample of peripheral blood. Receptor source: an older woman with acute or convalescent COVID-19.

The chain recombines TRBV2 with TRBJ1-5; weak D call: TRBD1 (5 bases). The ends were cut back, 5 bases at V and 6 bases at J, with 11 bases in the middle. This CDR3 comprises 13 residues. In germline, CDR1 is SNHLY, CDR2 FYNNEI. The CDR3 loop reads CASSRQGGQPQHF. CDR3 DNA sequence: TGTGCCAGCAGTCGCCAGGGTGGTCAGCCCCAGCATTTT.

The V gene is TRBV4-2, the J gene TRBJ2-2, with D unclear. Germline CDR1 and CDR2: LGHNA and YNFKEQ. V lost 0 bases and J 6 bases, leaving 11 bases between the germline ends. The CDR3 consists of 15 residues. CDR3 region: CASSQDTSFPGELFF. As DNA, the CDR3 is TGTGCCAGCAGCCAAGACACCAGTTTCCCCGGGGAGCTGTTTTTT.

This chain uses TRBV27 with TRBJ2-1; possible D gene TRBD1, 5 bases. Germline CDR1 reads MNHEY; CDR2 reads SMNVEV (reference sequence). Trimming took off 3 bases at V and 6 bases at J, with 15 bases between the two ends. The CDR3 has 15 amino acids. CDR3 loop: CASSFVGPRVNEQFF. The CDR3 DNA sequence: TGTGCCAGCAGTTTTGTGGGGCCTAGGGTCAATGAGCAGTTCTTC.

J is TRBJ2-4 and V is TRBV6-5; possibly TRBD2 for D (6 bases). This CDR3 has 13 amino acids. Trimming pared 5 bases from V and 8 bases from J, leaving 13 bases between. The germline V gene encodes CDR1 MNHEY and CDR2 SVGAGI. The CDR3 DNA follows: TGTGCCAGCAGTCCCACCGGGGGATACATTCAGTACTTC. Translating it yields CASSPTGGYIQYF.

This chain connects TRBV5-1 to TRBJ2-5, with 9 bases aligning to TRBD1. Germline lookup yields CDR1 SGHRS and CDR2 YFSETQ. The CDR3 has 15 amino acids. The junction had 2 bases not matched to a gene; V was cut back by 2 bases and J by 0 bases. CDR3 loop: CASSFGQGYQETQYF. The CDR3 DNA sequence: TGCGCCAGCAGCTTTGGACAGGGGTACCAAGAGACCCAGTACTTC. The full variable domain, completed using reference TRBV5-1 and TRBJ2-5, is KAGVTQTPRYLIKTRGQQVTLSCSPISGHRSVSWYQQTPGQGLQFLFEYFSETQRNKGNFPGRFSGRQFSNSRSEMNVSTLELGDSALYLCASSFGQGYQETQYFGPGTRLLVL.

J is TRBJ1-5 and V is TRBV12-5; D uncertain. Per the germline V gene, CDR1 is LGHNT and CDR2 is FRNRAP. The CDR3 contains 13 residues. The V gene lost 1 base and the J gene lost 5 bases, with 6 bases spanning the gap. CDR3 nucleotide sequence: TGTGCTAGTGGTTTGGACTCCGATCAGCCCCAGCATTTT. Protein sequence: CASGLDSDQPQHF.

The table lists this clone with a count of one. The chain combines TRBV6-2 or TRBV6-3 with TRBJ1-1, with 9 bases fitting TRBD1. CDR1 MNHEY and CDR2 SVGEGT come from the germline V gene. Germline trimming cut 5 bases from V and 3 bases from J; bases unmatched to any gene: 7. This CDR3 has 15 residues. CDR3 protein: CASSTRTGDYTEAFF. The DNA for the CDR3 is TGTGCCAGCAGTACCCGGACAGGGGACTACACTGAAGCTTTCTTT.

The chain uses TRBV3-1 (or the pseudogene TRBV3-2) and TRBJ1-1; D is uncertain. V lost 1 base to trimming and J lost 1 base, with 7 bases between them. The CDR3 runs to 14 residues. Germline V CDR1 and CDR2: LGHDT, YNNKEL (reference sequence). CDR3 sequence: CASSQVTGNTEAFF. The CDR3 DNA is TGTGCCAGCAGCCAAGTTACGGGGAACACTGAAGCTTTCTTT.

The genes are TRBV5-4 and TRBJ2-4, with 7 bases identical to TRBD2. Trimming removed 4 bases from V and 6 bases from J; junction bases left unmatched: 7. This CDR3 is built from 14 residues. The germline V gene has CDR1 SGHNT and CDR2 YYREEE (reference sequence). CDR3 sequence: CASSGGGLINIQYF. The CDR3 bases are TGTGCCAGCAGCGGGGGGGGTTTAATAAACATTCAGTACTTC. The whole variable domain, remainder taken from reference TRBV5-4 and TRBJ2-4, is ETGVTQSPTHLIKTRGQQVTLRCSSQSGHNTVSWYQQALGQGPQFIFQYYREEENGRGNFPPRFSGLQFPNYSSELNVNALELDDSALYLCASSGGGLINIQYFGAGTRLSVL.

The CDR3 spells CASSRDRADGYTF. As DNA, the CDR3 is TGTGCCAGTAGTAGGGACAGGGCGGATGGCTACACCTTC. The genes are TRBV19 and TRBJ1-2; 9 bases match TRBD1. V shed 4 bases, J shed 6 bases, and the junction held 3 bases outside the gene matches. This CDR3 comprises 13 residues. CDR1 and CDR2 (germline): LNHDA, SQIVND (reference sequence).

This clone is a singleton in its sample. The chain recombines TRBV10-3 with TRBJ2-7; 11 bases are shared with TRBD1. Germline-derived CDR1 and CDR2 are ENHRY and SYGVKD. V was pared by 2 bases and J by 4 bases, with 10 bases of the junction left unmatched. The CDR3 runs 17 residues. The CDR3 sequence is CAISEPLGQGAGYEQYF. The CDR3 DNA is TGTGCCATCAGTGAGCCGCTAGGACAGGGGGCGGGGTACGAGCAGTACTTC.

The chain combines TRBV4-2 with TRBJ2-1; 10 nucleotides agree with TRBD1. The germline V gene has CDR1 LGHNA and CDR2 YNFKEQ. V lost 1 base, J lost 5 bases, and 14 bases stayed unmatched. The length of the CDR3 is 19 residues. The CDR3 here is CASSQVRRQGALPDNEQFF. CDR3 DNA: TGTGCCAGCAGCCAAGTAAGGAGACAGGGGGCTCTTCCGGACAATGAGCAGTTCTTC.

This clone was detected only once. The CDR3 nucleotides are TGTGCCAGCAGCGAGGAATTCGGGACAATTGCCGGGGAGCTGTTTTTT. It is translated as CASSEEFGTIAGELFF. The chain recombines TRBV5-6 with TRBJ2-2, with a weak D call TRBD1 (6 bases). This CDR3 has 16 amino acids. Germline V lookup: CDR1 SGHDT, CDR2 YYEEEE. V lost 4 bases and J lost 6, with 19 bases in between.

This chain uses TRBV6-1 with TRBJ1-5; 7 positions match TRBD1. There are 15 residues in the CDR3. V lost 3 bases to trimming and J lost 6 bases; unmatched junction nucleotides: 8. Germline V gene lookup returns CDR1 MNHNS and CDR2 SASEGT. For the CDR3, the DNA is TGTGCCAGCAGTGATGAGAGGGGGCGAAGTCAGCCCCAGCATTTT. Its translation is CASSDERGRSQPQHF.

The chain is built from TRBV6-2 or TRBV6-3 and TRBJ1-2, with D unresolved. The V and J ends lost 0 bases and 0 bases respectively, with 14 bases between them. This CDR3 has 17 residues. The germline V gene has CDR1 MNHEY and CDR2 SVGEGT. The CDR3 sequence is CASSYSVRDASNYGYTF. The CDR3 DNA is TGTGCCAGCAGTTACTCGGTTCGGGATGCTTCTAACTATGGCTACACCTTC.

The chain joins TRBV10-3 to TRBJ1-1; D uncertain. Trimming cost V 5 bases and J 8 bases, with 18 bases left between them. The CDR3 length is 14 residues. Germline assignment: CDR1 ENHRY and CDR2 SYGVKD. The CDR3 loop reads CAISSGSRSREAFF. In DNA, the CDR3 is TGTGCCATCAGTTCGGGATCCCGTAGCAGGGAAGCTTTCTTT.

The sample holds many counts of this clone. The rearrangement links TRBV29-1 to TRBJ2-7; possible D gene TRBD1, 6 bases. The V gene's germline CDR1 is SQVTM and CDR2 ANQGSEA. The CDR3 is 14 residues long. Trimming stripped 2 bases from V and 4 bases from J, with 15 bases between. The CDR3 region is CSVERQGRPYEQYF. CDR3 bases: TGCAGCGTTGAAAGGCAGGGGCGGCCATACGAGCAGTACTTC.

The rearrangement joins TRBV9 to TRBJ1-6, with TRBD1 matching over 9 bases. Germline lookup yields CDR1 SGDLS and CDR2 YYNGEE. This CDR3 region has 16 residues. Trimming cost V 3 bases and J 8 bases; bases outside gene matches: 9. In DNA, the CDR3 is TGTGCCAGCAGCGGCCGGGGGACAGGGAGGTATTCACCCCTCCACTTT. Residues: CASSGRGTGRYSPLHF.

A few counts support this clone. The DNA of the CDR3 is TGTGCCAGTAGTGCGGACAGGGGCTACTCCTACAATGAGCAGTTCTTC. Translated: CASSADRGYSYNEQFF. V gene TRBV19 combines with J gene TRBJ2-1, with 9 positions matching TRBD1. Germline V CDR1 and CDR2: LNHDA, SQIVND (reference sequence). The CDR3 extends over 16 amino acids. J was trimmed by 0 bases and V by 5 bases; bases with no gene match: 5.

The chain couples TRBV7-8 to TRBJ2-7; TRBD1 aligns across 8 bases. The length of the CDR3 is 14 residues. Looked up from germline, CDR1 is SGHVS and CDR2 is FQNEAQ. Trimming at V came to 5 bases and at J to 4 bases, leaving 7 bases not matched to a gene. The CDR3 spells CASSTSGTGYEQYF. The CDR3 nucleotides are TGTGCCAGCAGCACATCCGGGACAGGATACGAGCAGTACTTC.

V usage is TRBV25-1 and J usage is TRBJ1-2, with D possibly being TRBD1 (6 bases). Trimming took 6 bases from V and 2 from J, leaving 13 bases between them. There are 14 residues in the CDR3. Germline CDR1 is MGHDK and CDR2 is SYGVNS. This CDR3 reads CASRGDTGNYGYTF. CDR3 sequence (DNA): TGTGCCAGCAGGGGAGACACAGGGAACTATGGCTACACCTTC.

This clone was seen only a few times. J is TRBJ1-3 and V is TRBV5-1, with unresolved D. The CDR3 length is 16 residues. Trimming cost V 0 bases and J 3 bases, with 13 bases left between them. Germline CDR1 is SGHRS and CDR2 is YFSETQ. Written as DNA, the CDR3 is TGCGCCAGCAGCTTGGCCGGCAGCGTCGGTGGAAACACCATATATTTT. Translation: CASSLAGSVGGNTIYF.

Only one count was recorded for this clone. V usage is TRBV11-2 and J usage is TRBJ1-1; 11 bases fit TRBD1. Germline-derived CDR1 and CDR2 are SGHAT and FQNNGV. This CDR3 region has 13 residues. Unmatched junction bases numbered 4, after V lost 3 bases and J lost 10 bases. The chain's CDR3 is CASSFGQGARAFF. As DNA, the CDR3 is TGTGCCAGCAGCTTCGGACAGGGGGCGCGAGCTTTCTTT.

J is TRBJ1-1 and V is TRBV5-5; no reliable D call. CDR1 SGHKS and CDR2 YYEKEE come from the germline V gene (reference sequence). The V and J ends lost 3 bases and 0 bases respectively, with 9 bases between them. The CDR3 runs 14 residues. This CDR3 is CASSWAFMNTEAFF. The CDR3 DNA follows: TGTGCCAGCAGCTGGGCTTTCATGAACACTGAAGCTTTCTTT.

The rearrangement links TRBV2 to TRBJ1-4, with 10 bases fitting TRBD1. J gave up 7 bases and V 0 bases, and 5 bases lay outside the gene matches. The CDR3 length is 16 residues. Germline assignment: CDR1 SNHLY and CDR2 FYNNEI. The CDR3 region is CASSEALGQGGEKLFF. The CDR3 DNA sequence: TGTGCCAGCAGTGAAGCGCTTGGACAGGGGGGTGAAAAACTGTTTTTT. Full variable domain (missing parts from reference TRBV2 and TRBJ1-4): EPEVTQTPSHQVTQMGQEVILRCVPISNHLYFYWYRQILGQKVEFLVSFYNNEISEKSEIFDDQFSVERPDGSNFTLKIRSTKLEDSAMYFCASSEALGQGGEKLFFGSGTQLSVL.

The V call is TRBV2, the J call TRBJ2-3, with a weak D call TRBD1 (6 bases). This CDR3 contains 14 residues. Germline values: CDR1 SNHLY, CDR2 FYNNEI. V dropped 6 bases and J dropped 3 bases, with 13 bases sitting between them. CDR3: CASSQGPGTDTQYF. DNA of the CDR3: TGTGCCAGCAGCCAGGGGCCGGGAACAGATACGCAGTATTTT.